The sample holds many counts of the clone carrying this T cell receptor (beta chain). Antigen unknown. This specimen comes from a study of T-cell reconstitution after alpha-beta-depleted transplantation in children. The TCRbeta library was prepared with unique molecular identifiers. One entry per CDR3 protein, called by TCRdb with MiXCR from the PCR reads. The table records 90,000 to 130,000 distinct CDR3 sequences, 5% to 7% of them present only once. Findings and limits, study-wide: Alpha-beta T cells present about two months after transplant were reported to originate from several hundred expanded graft clones. Several patients had high TCRbeta diversity at day 60; it came from surviving recipient T cells and thymic progenitors. One year post-transplant, T-cell counts and diversity were largely derived from T cells produced anew.

V lost 5 bases and J 6 bases, leaving 8 bases between the germline ends. Germline CDR1 is SGDLS and CDR2 is YYNGEE. This CDR3 is built from 12 residues. The chain joins TRBV9 to TRBJ2-2; D is perhaps TRBD1 or TRBD2 (6 bases each). The receptor's source is a male patient aged 2-15 years who had a stem cell transplant for acute lymphoblastic leukemia, so the T cells may come from the graft donor. The sequences come from PBMCs, mostly from graft donor cells, collected 360 days after TCRalphabeta/CD19-depleted stem cell transplant. Written as DNA, the CDR3 is TGTGCCAGCAGGAGGGGGGCCGGGGAGCTGTTTTTT. Protein sequence: CASRRGAGELFF.